This T cell receptor (beta chain) was identified in a study of T cell responses to AZD1222 COVID-19 vaccine. Whole-study results and caveats: Among spike-specific TCRs, nearly half reportedly target unmutated variant regions. After the peak T cell response, and only then, were repertoires sampled. Donors skewed white British and female; clonal diversity was possibly underestimated.

Regarding this clone: No antigen is known for it.

Second-dose groups at about 4 or about 12 weeks were pooled. Germline V gene sequence: CDR1 MNHNS, CDR2 SASEGT. Trimming left V 2 bases short and J 5 bases short, with 7 bases between. This CDR3 spans 13 amino acids. The table came from immunoSEQ multiplex PCR; TCRdb's copy has only in-frame clones and leaves some out. Altogether roughly 99,000 clones are present, approximately 90% being singletons, with the ten largest covering approximately 9%. The sequencing used peripheral blood, collected 28 days after the second AZD1222 dose. This chain uses TRBV6-1 with TRBJ2-1; no clear D gene. This TCR was sampled from an adult who received the AZD1222 COVID-19 vaccine. CDR3 region: CASSERKNNEQFF. The CDR3 region has the DNA TGTGCCAGCAGTGAACGAAAAAACAATGAGCAGTTCTTC.